A single sample gave rise to the 13 T cell receptor beta chains below, sequenced in a study of shared clonotypes between healthy human individuals. The method was immunoSEQ multiplex PCR; TCRdb's version includes in-frame clones alone and lacks a portion of them. The data contain some 95,000 clones, under 80% of them seen just once; the ten biggest clones take up approximately 49%. Sequenced material: memory CD8+ T cells sorted from blood. The subset was: CD45RO+ cells pooled with CCR7-negative TemRA cells. Receptors were obtained from a young man in good health.

As concerns this clone: The same CDR3 also results from other DNA sequences found in this sample. The rearrangement joins TRBV27 to TRBJ2-2; D is unresolved. Trimming removed 5 bases at V and 6 bases at J, with 7 bases between. Germline V gene data show CDR1 as MNHEY and CDR2 as SMNVEV (reference sequence). The CDR3 consists of 12 residues. This CDR3 reads CASSLFSGELFF. In DNA, the CDR3 is TGTGCCAGCAGTCTCTTTTCCGGGGAGCTGTTTTTT.

The chain is built from TRBV25-1 and TRBJ2-1, with D tentatively TRBD1 or TRBD2 (5 bases each). The CDR3 is 15 residues long. Germline V gene lookup returns CDR1 MGHDK and CDR2 SYGVNS. V lost 2 bases, J lost 9 bases, and 17 bases lay in between. CDR3 amino acids: CASSERGRPAFEQFF. CDR3 coding DNA: TGTGCCAGCAGTGAAAGGGGACGGCCTGCCTTTGAGCAGTTCTTC.

This chain links TRBV7-8 with TRBJ2-1; the D gene is possibly TRBD1 (5 bases). The CDR3 has 16 residues. Germline V gene sequence: CDR1 SGHVS, CDR2 FQNEAQ. The V gene lost 5 bases and the J gene lost 0 bases, with 14 bases spanning the gap. The CDR3 DNA follows: TGTGCCAGCAGCCCTAGAACCACAGGCTCCTACAATGAGCAGTTCTTC. Residues: CASSPRTTGSYNEQFF. Full variable domain (remainder filled in from reference TRBV7-8 and TRBJ2-1): GAGVSQSPRYKVAKRGQDVALRCDPISGHVSLFWYQQALGQGPEFLTYFQNEAQLDKSGLPSDRFFAERPEGSVSTLKIQRTQQEDSAVYLCASSPRTTGSYNEQFFGPGTRLTVL.

The rearrangement uses TRBV27 and TRBJ1-4; D is ambiguous. The ends were cut back, 6 bases at V and 2 bases at J, with 16 bases in the middle. Per germline, CDR1 MNHEY and CDR2 SMNVEV (reference sequence). This CDR3 is built from 16 residues. The CDR3 loop reads CASRLTLLGTNEKLFF. In DNA form, the CDR3 reads TGTGCCAGCAGACTGACCCTGCTGGGTACTAATGAAAAACTGTTTTTT.

The genes are TRBV19 and TRBJ1-1; D not certain. CDR1 and CDR2 (germline): LNHDA, SQIVND (reference sequence). The CDR3 runs to 14 residues. Trimming cost V 5 bases and J 8 bases, with 18 bases left between them. In nucleotides, the CDR3 is TGTGCCAGTAGTCTCTTTACAGCGACGAGAGAAGCTTTCTTT. Its protein is CASSLFTATREAFF.

The genes are TRBV28 and TRBJ2-7; the match to TRBD2 covers 7 bases. Germline values: CDR1 MDHEN, CDR2 SYDVKM. The CDR3 covers 17 residues. J lost 5 bases, V lost 4 bases, and 17 bases had no gene match. The DNA of the CDR3 is TGTGCCAGCAGTTCGCAAGCGGGACGAAACTCTCTGAACGAGCAGTACTTC. Protein: CASSSQAGRNSLNEQYF. Filled out from reference TRBV28 and TRBJ2-7, the complete variable domain reads DVKVTQSSRYLVKRTGEKVFLECVQDMDHENMFWYRQDPGLGLRLIYFSYDVKMKEKGDIPEGYSVSREKKERFSLILESASTNQTSMYLCASSSQAGRNSLNEQYFGPGTRLTVT.

The V and J genes are TRBV4-1 and TRBJ2-7; TRBD1 agrees at 11 bases. Germline CDR1 reads MGHRA; CDR2 reads YSYEKL. The CDR3 covers 17 residues. V shed 3 bases, J shed 5 bases, and the junction held 12 bases outside the gene matches. The CDR3 loop reads CASSQTGGQGVQNEQYF. The CDR3 DNA sequence: TGCGCCAGCAGCCAGACGGGGGGACAGGGGGTTCAAAACGAGCAGTACTTC.

The V and J genes are TRBV7-9 and TRBJ2-7; D is unresolved. Germline lookup yields CDR1 SEHNR and CDR2 FQNEAQ (reference sequence). V shed 5 bases and J shed 3 bases, with 8 bases lying between them. This CDR3 has 12 amino acids. CDR3 nucleotide sequence: TGTGCCAGCAGCAAGGAGAACTACGAGCAGTACTTC. This gives the protein CASSKENYEQYF.

Notes on this clone: Other DNA variants within this sample encode the same CDR3. This chain links TRBV7-3 with TRBJ2-1, with 9 bases aligning to TRBD1. The CDR3 is made up of 15 amino acids. Germline lookup yields CDR1 SGHTA and CDR2 FQGTGA. With V trimmed by 5 bases and J by 3 bases, 5 bases remained unmatched. The CDR3 loop reads CASSPRDRVYNEQFF. In DNA form, the CDR3 reads TGTGCCAGCAGCCCGAGGGACAGGGTCTACAATGAGCAGTTCTTC. Complete variable domain (other parts from reference TRBV7-3 and TRBJ2-1): GAGVSQTPSNKVTEKGKYVELRCDPISGHTALYWYRQSLGQGPEFLIYFQGTGAADDSGLPNDRFFAVRPEGSVSTLKIQRTERGDSAVYLCASSPRDRVYNEQFFGPGTRLTVL.

V gene TRBV15 combines with J gene TRBJ1-3; maybe TRBD1 (6 bases). Germline values: CDR1 LNHNV, CDR2 YYDKDF (reference sequence). CDR3 length: 16 amino acids. The V end was cut by 4 bases, the J end by 0 bases, with 13 bases between. The CDR3 DNA is TGTGCCACCAGCACCCGGGACACGAGCTCTGGAAACACCATATATTTT. Protein sequence: CATSTRDTSSGNTIYF. The entire variable domain, with the rest obtained from reference TRBV15 and TRBJ1-3, is as follows: DAMVIQNPRYQVTQFGKPVTLSCSQTLNHNVMYWYQQKSSQAPKLLFHYYDKDFNNEADTPDNFQSRRPNTSFCFLDIRSPGLGDTAMYLCATSTRDTSSGNTIYFGEGSWLTVV.

This clone was detected a few times. The V gene is TRBV5-6, the J gene TRBJ2-7, with TRBD1 as a possible D gene (7 bases). Germline CDR1 is SGHDT and CDR2 is YYEEEE. The CDR3 is 16 amino acids. Trimming pared 0 bases from V and 1 base from J, leaving 14 bases between. This chain's CDR3 is CASSLGGTVGSYEQYF. In DNA, the CDR3 is TGTGCCAGCAGCTTGGGCGGGACAGTTGGTTCCTACGAGCAGTACTTC.

This CDR3 is CASSWISVGTWSSYEQYF. DNA for the CDR3: TGTGCCAGCAGCTGGATAAGCGTCGGGACATGGAGCTCCTACGAGCAGTACTTC. The rearrangement joins TRBV5-8 to TRBJ2-7; D might be TRBD1 (6 bases). The CDR3 is made up of 18 amino acids. Germline CDR1 is SGHTS and CDR2 is YDEGEE. V shed 3 bases and J shed 0 bases, with 22 bases lying between them.

The V and J genes are TRBV6-9 and TRBJ1-1, with D possibly being TRBD1 (6 bases). Germline CDR1 and CDR2: MNHGY and SVAAGI. The germline V and J ends were trimmed by 3 bases and 1 base, with 12 bases remaining between them. The CDR3 length is 15 residues. The CDR3 DNA follows: TGTGCCAGCAGTTACTCGACACAGGGGAACACTGAAGCTTTCTTT. Translating it yields CASSYSTQGNTEAFF.